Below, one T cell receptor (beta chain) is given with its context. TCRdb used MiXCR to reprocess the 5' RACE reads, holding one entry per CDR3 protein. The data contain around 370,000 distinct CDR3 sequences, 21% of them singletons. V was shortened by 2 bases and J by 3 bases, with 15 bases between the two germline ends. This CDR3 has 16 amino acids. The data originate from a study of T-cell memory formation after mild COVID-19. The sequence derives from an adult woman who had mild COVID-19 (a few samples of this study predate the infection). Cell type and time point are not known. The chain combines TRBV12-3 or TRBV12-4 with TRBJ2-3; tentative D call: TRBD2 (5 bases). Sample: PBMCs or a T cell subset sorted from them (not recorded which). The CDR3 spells CASSLSGNTRTDTQYF. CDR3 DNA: TGTGCCAGCAGTTTATCCGGGAATACCCGTACAGATACGCAGTATTTT.